This is a list of T cell receptor beta chains from one sample in a study of T cell changes during pregnancy in multiple sclerosis. Assay: immunoSEQ multiplex PCR; the TCRdb copy retains only in-frame clones and omits some. This sample has some 56,000 clones, with 92% found just once. Sequencing used CD4+ T cells from peripheral blood mononuclear cells, obtained after pregnancy. These receptors were collected from a female donor with multiple sclerosis, enrolled in a pregnancy study. CDR3s include the opening cysteine and the closing phenylalanine or tryptophan. The D gene is left open where the match is weak. For some rows the clone size is stated as once, few or many, or as a class when expanded; others skip it.

D gene	V gene	J gene	clone size	CDR3 protein	CDR3 DNA
TRBD1	TRBV19	TRBJ1-1	.	CASSRARDRGPGTEAFF	TGTGCCAGTAGCCGAGCTCGGGACAGGGGGCCTGGCACTGAAGCTTTCTTT
TRBD1	TRBV27	TRBJ1-6	once	CASSLGTGNSPLHF	TGTGCCAGCAGTTTAGGGACAGGAAATTCACCCCTCCACTTT
.	TRBV2	TRBJ1-4	once	CASSEAPGLGGNEKLFF	TGTGCCAGCAGTGAAGCGCCTGGGTTGGGGGGGAATGAAAAACTGTTTTTT
TRBD1	TRBV2	TRBJ1-2	.	CASSEALPGGAFNYGYTF	TGTGCCAGCAGTGAAGCGCTTCCAGGGGGCGCGTTTAACTATGGCTACACCTTC
TRBD2	TRBV7-3	TRBJ2-3	.	CASSRGGAVDTQYF	TGTGCCAGCAGCCGCGGGGGGGCGGTAGATACGCAGTATTTT
.	TRBV7-9	TRBJ1-3	.	CASSPPRDYENTIYF	TGTGCCAGCAGCCCTCCGCGGGATTACGAAAACACCATATATTTT
TRBD1	TRBV5-1	TRBJ1-1	.	CASSLGTGKAFF	TGCGCCAGCAGCTTGGGGACAGGGAAAGCTTTCTTT
TRBD1	TRBV6-5	TRBJ1-3	.	CASSGTGGTGNTIYF	TGTGCCAGCAGTGGGACAGGGGGAACAGGAAACACCATATATTTT
.	TRBV27	TRBJ2-5	.	CASSYRVGETQYF	TGTGCCAGCAGTTACAGGGTAGGGGAGACCCAGTACTTC
.	TRBV6-5	TRBJ1-1	.	CASSYRDTITEAFF	TGTGCCAGCAGTTACAGGGACACGATCACTGAAGCTTTCTTT
.	TRBV30	TRBJ1-5	.	CAWSGIRGTDQPQHF	TGTGCCTGGAGTGGCATCAGGGGAACGGATCAGCCCCAGCATTTT
.	TRBV4-1	TRBJ1-6	few	CASSHYRVNSPLHF	TGCGCCAGCAGCCACTACAGGGTTAATTCACCCCTCCACTTT
.	TRBV29-1	TRBJ1-2	.	CSVGGREYGYTF	TGCAGCGTGGGGGGGCGCGAGTATGGCTACACCTTC
TRBD1	TRBV6-5	TRBJ2-2	.	CASSYGQGVSTGELFF	TGTGCCAGCAGTTACGGGCAGGGGGTTAGCACCGGGGAGCTGTTTTTT
.	TRBV21-1	TRBJ2-3	.	CASSTKFSGITDTQYF	TGTGCCAGCAGCACAAAGTTTAGCGGGATCACAGATACGCAGTATTTT
TRBD1	TRBV29-1	TRBJ1-2	.	CSVEDRTGVHGYTF	TGCAGCGTTGAAGACCGGACAGGGGTTCATGGCTACACCTTC
.	TRBV7-2	TRBJ2-1	.	CASSRRLQPNEQFF	TGTGCCAGCAGCCGCCGACTGCAACCTAATGAGCAGTTCTTC
TRBD2	TRBV5-1	TRBJ2-5	.	CASSLNGGSEETQYF	TGCGCCAGCAGCTTGAACGGGGGGTCCGAAGAGACCCAGTACTTC
TRBD1	TRBV13	TRBJ1-1	.	CASSRQGRAEAFF	TGTGCCAGCAGCCGACAGGGTAGGGCTGAAGCTTTCTTT
.	TRBV7-9	TRBJ1-2	.	CASSSTGSLPTF	TGTGCCAGCAGCTCCACAGGGTCCCTACCCACCTTC
.	TRBV7-2	TRBJ2-2	.	CASSLLGLAGTGELFF	TGTGCCAGCAGCTTATTAGGGCTGGCGGGCACCGGGGAGCTGTTTTTT
.	TRBV25-1	TRBJ2-2	.	CASSGLTSNTGELFF	TGTGCCAGCAGCGGACTAACCTCGAACACCGGGGAGCTGTTTTTT
TRBD2	TRBV5-6	TRBJ2-3	.	CASSPRAGRATQYF	TGTGCCAGCAGCCCCCGAGCAGGGAGGGCTACGCAGTATTTT
.	TRBV6-6	TRBJ1-3	.	CASSSGASGNTIYF	TGTGCCAGCAGTTCCGGAGCCTCTGGAAACACCATATATTTT
.	TRBV9	TRBJ1-2	.	CASSVDGKYGYTF	TGTGCCAGCAGCGTAGACGGGAAATATGGCTACACCTTC
.	TRBV21-1	TRBJ1-2	.	CASSGTGSNYGYTF	TGTGCCAGCAGCGGGACAGGGAGTAACTATGGCTACACCTTC
TRBD1	TRBV7-6	TRBJ1-1	.	CASSPNRGDEAFF	TGTGCCAGCAGCCCAAACAGGGGAGATGAAGCTTTCTTT
.	TRBV6-6	TRBJ2-5	.	CASSPSQGRFDF	TGTGCCAGCAGCCCTTCCCAGGGTAGATTTGACTTC
TRBD1	TRBV10-3	TRBJ2-2	.	CAIRETGTGAGELFF	TGTGCCATCAGAGAGACCGGGACAGGGGCCGGGGAGCTGTTTTTT
.	TRBV19	TRBJ2-5	.	CASSGLGANQETQYF	TGTGCCAGTAGTGGGTTGGGGGCTAACCAAGAGACCCAGTACTTC
.	TRBV11-1	TRBJ2-1	.	CASSLVHEQFF	TGTGCCAGCAGCCTCGTCCATGAGCAGTTCTTC
.	TRBV14	TRBJ1-2	once	CASSRTAIYGYTF	TGTGCCAGCAGCCGGACAGCAATCTATGGCTACACCTTC
TRBD1	TRBV6-4	TRBJ1-1	once	CASSERTGGTAEAFF	TGTGCCAGCAGTGAAAGAACAGGGGGCACCGCTGAAGCTTTCTTT
.	TRBV9	TRBJ1-1	.	CASSVDTRRNTEAFF	TGTGCCAGCAGCGTAGATACCCGGAGGAACACTGAAGCTTTCTTT
TRBD1	TRBV5-1	TRBJ1-2	.	CASSLPGQGGGGYTF	TGCGCCAGCAGCCTCCCGGGACAGGGGGGAGGCGGCTACACCTTC
TRBD1	TRBV4-3	TRBJ2-2	.	CASSQDWTGATSNTGELFF	TGCGCCAGCAGCCAAGATTGGACAGGGGCGACCTCGAACACCGGGGAGCTGTTTTTT
.	TRBV4-3	TRBJ2-6	.	CASSQEIILSSGANVLTF	TGCGCCAGCAGCCAAGAAATAATCCTCTCCTCTGGGGCCAACGTCCTGACTTTC
TRBD2	TRBV12-5	TRBJ2-1	.	CASGSPWEGNEQFF	TGTGCTAGTGGTTCTCCTTGGGAGGGCAATGAGCAGTTCTTC
.	TRBV15	TRBJ2-5	.	CATSTVRDLTGRYQETQYF	TGTGCCACCAGCACCGTCCGCGACCTGACAGGGAGGTACCAAGAGACCCAGTACTTC
TRBD2	TRBV7-3	TRBJ2-3	.	CASSLTLAGGTDTQYF	TGTGCCAGCAGCTTAACCCTAGCGGGGGGCACAGATACGCAGTATTTT
TRBD1	TRBV19	TRBJ1-1	once	CASTGAGAEAFF	TGTGCCAGCACAGGGGCTGGGGCTGAAGCTTTCTTT
.	TRBV7-3	TRBJ1-1	.	CASSLQGNTEAFF	TGTGCCAGCAGCTTACAGGGAAACACTGAAGCTTTCTTT
.	TRBV10-3	TRBJ2-2	.	CAISGTNTGELFF	TGTGCCATCAGTGGGACTAACACCGGGGAGCTGTTTTTT
.	TRBV5-6	TRBJ2-1	once	CASSPGTKIFYNEQFF	TGTGCCAGCAGCCCTGGGACAAAGATTTTCTACAATGAGCAGTTCTTC
.	TRBV6-4	TRBJ2-1	.	CASSDRRGPNEQFF	TGTGCCAGCAGTGACCGTAGGGGCCCCAATGAGCAGTTCTTC
.	TRBV6-5	TRBJ1-2	.	CASSFWGDGYTF	TGTGCCAGCAGTTTTTGGGGGGATGGCTACACCTTC
.	TRBV19	TRBJ2-5	.	CASSIVWTEETQYF	TGTGCCAGTAGTATAGTGTGGACAGAAGAGACCCAGTACTTC
TRBD2	TRBV4-2	TRBJ2-3	once	CASSQEGGGFTDTQYF	TGTGCCAGCAGCCAAGAGGGCGGGGGGTTCACAGATACGCAGTATTTT
.	TRBV6-1	TRBJ1-1	.	CASSASWGGVGAFF	TGTGCCAGCAGTGCATCTTGGGGAGGGGTTGGAGCTTTCTTT
TRBD1	TRBV27	TRBJ1-2	.	CASRRTGGNYGYTF	TGTGCCAGCAGGCGGACAGGGGGTAACTATGGCTACACCTTC
TRBD1	TRBV5-1	TRBJ1-1	.	CASSPGTGIISRTEAFF	TGCGCCAGCAGCCCTGGGACAGGGATTATTTCTCGGACTGAAGCTTTCTTT
.	TRBV19	TRBJ2-7	.	CASSLDSYSYEQYF	TGTGCCAGTAGTTTGGACAGTTACTCCTACGAGCAGTACTTC
.	TRBV5-5	TRBJ1-6	.	CASSETPPSSYNSPLHF	TGTGCCAGCAGCGAAACTCCCCCGAGCTCCTATAATTCACCCCTCCACTTT
.	TRBV7-2	TRBJ1-3	.	CASSLDILTGNTIYF	TGTGCCAGCAGCTTAGATATACTTACTGGAAACACCATATATTTT